The 18 T cell receptor beta chains below come from one sample, sequenced in a study of T cell repertoires in cytomegalovirus infection. In TCRdb, the reads were re-called with MiXCR into one record per CDR3 protein. This sample has some 900,000 distinct CDR3 sequences, with roughly 33% found just once. No antigen has been identified for these receptors. The material sequenced was cultured CD8+ T cells from PBMCs, taken from culture after CMV antigen stimulation. The receptors stem from a human donor in good health (CMV status not recorded). Some clones in this sample may be carry-over from other donors' samples.

This clonotype was seen a handful of times. This chain links TRBV28 with TRBJ2-1, with unresolved D. The CDR3 has 13 amino acids. Trimming took 5 bases from V and 4 from J, leaving 9 bases between them. Germline V gene lookup returns CDR1 MDHEN and CDR2 SYDVKM. CDR3 region: CASSPYPYNEQFF. In nucleotides, the CDR3 is TGTGCCAGCAGTCCCTATCCGTACAATGAGCAGTTCTTC.

V is TRBV29-1 and J is TRBJ2-7, with D unresolved. Deletions cut 3 bases from V and 3 bases from J, with 9 bases between. Germline assignment: CDR1 SQVTM and CDR2 ANQGSEA. The CDR3 spans 12 residues. This CDR3 reads CSVEGRRYEQYF. DNA of the CDR3: TGCAGCGTTGAGGGCAGACGCTACGAGCAGTACTTC.

In the case of this clonotype: A read error may be the cause here, since a much bigger clone is one base away. The chain combines TRBV7-6 with TRBJ2-2; 12 nucleotides line up with TRBD2. The CDR3 runs to 17 residues. CDR1 SGHVS and CDR2 FNYEAQ come from the germline V gene. CDR3 loop: CVSSFLALAGGQGELFF. In DNA form, the CDR3 reads TGTGTCAGCAGCTTCCTCGCTCTAGCGGGGGGGCAAGGGGAGCTGTTTTTT.

As regards this clonotype: This is likely a read error, given that the CDR3 carries no conserved phenylalanine or tryptophan at its end. The chain has TRBV20-1 and TRBJ2-7, with D uncertain. From germline, CDR1 is DFQATT and CDR2 SNEGSKA (reference sequence). V was shortened by 0 bases and J by 4 bases, with 10 bases between the two germline ends. The CDR3 totals 13 residues. The CDR3 DNA reads TGCAGTGCTAGAGATTTGGCGGAATACGAGCAGTACCTC. Translation gives CSARDLAEYEQYL.

The chain couples TRBV6-1 to TRBJ2-3, with 11 positions matching TRBD1. The CDR3 consists of 16 residues. Trimming at V came to 4 bases and at J to 2 bases, leaving 5 bases not matched to a gene. Germline CDR1 reads MNHNS; CDR2 reads SASEGT. This chain's CDR3 is CASSAGTGGLTDTQYF. The CDR3 DNA is TGTGCCAGCAGTGCTGGGACAGGGGGTCTCACAGATACGCAGTATTTT.

The sample holds a few counts of this clonotype. The chain uses TRBV11-2 and TRBJ2-1; tentatively, D is TRBD1 or TRBD2 (5 bases each). The CDR3 extends over 16 amino acids. Germline CDR1 and CDR2: SGHAT and FQNNGV. V was cut by 0 bases and J by 3 bases, with 12 bases left in between. The CDR3 protein is CASSLEGVSVYNEQFF. CDR3 sequence (DNA): TGTGCCAGCAGCTTAGAGGGGGTCTCCGTCTACAATGAGCAGTTCTTC.

The gene calls are TRBV14 and TRBJ2-1, with D tentatively TRBD1 or TRBD2 (5 bases each). The germline V gene has CDR1 SGHDN and CDR2 FVKESK. V was pared by 0 bases and J by 5 bases, with 17 bases between. The CDR3 runs 17 residues. The CDR3 bases are TGTGCCAGCAGCCAAGAGGGGCGGGCCTCCCTTAACAATGAGCAGTTCTTC. Protein: CASSQEGRASLNNEQFF.

This clonotype has ten or more counts. The chain carries TRBV7-2 and TRBJ1-2; D may be TRBD1 (5 bases). There are 12 residues in the CDR3. The V and J ends lost 0 bases and 13 bases respectively, with 12 bases between them. CDR1 is SGHTA, CDR2 FQGNSA, per germline. This CDR3 is CASSLAQAGTTF. CDR3 bases: TGTGCCAGCAGCTTAGCTCAGGCAGGGACCACCTTC.

The chain uses TRBV24-1 and TRBJ2-6; a weak D match, TRBD1 (6 bases). The CDR3 contains 17 residues. Trimming shortened V by 4 bases and J by 0 bases, and 12 bases separated the two germline ends. Germline V lookup: CDR1 KGHDR, CDR2 SFDVKD. The CDR3 is CATSESGAISGANVLTF. The CDR3 DNA reads as TGTGCCACCAGTGAGTCAGGGGCCATCTCTGGGGCCAACGTCCTGACTTTC.

V and J are TRBV2 and TRBJ2-7; either TRBD1 or TRBD2 may fit D (5 bases each). The CDR3 covers 13 residues. The V end lost 7 bases, the J end lost 2 bases, and 12 bases lay between the germline ends. The germline V gene encodes CDR1 SNHLY and CDR2 FYNNEI. The DNA of the CDR3 is TGTGCCAGCAAAGGGACGGAGACCTACGAGCAGTACTTC. Encoded protein: CASKGTETYEQYF.

This clonotype was recorded a few times. The V and J genes are TRBV27 and TRBJ2-1; the D gene could be TRBD1 or TRBD2 (6 bases each). Between the trimmed V and J ends, which lost 7 bases and 2 bases, there was a span of 9 bases. This CDR3 contains 13 residues. Germline V gene data show CDR1 as MNHEY and CDR2 as SMNVEV (reference sequence). CDR3 residues: CASMEGAYNEQFF. The CDR3 DNA sequence: TGTGCCAGCATGGAGGGGGCCTACAATGAGCAGTTCTTC.

The chain links TRBV7-9 to TRBJ2-7; tentative D call: TRBD2 (6 bases). This CDR3 spans 13 amino acids. Trimming shortened V by 7 bases and J by 7 bases, and 17 bases separated the two germline ends. Germline V lookup: CDR1 SEHNR, CDR2 FQNEAQ (reference sequence). CDR3 protein: CASTLGRGREQYF. The CDR3, as DNA: TGTGCCAGCACTCTTGGTCGGGGGAGAGAGCAGTACTTC.

In this sample, this clonotype turned up a few times. The CDR3 region is CASSLTGGPPGANVLTF. The DNA of the CDR3 is TGTGCCAGCAGCTTGACAGGGGGCCCCCCTGGGGCCAACGTCCTGACTTTC. The V and J genes are TRBV7-6 and TRBJ2-6, with TRBD1 identical over 10 bases. Germline-derived CDR1 and CDR2 are SGHVS and FNYEAQ. The junction had 4 bases not matched to a gene; V was cut back by 3 bases and J by 2 bases. This CDR3 comprises 17 residues.

This clonotype came up a few times. The V call is TRBV7-8, the J call TRBJ2-1; the D gene is possibly TRBD2 (5 bases). The germline gives CDR1 SGHVS, CDR2 FQNEAQ. This CDR3 comprises 15 residues. The V gene lost 5 bases and the J gene lost 4 bases, with 15 bases spanning the gap. The CDR3 coding sequence is TGTGCCAGCAGCGATGCTAGCAGCCTTTACAATGAGCAGTTCTTC. It encodes CASSDASSLYNEQFF.

V usage is TRBV6-6 and J usage is TRBJ2-1; D is perhaps TRBD2 (6 bases). The V gene's germline CDR1 is MNHNY and CDR2 SVGAGI (reference sequence). V gave up 7 bases and J gave up 10 bases, with 20 bases separating them. The CDR3 contains 14 residues. The CDR3 loop reads CASTSLGGEREQFF. The CDR3 coding sequence is TGTGCCAGCACCTCCCTTGGAGGGGAAAGGGAGCAGTTCTTC.

This chain connects TRBV12-5 to TRBJ1-1; D gene uncertain. The CDR3 is 15 residues long. V lost 5 bases and J 0 bases, leaving 13 bases between the germline ends. Germline-derived CDR1 and CDR2 are LGHNT and FRNRAP. CDR3: CASGKDRFMNTEAFF. The CDR3 nucleotides read TGTGCTAGTGGTAAAGACCGGTTTATGAACACTGAAGCTTTCTTT.

This clonotype was recorded at least ten times. The chain links TRBV6-5 to TRBJ1-2, with TRBD1 matching 9 bases. J lost 8 bases, V lost 2 bases, and 9 bases had no gene match. CDR3 length: 15 residues. CDR1 and CDR2 from the germline V gene are MNHEY and SVGAGI. The CDR3 spells CASSYLRDRAGGYTF. Written as DNA, the CDR3 is TGTGCCAGCAGTTACCTCCGGGACAGGGCTGGAGGCTACACCTTC.

This chain links TRBV4-3 with TRBJ2-7, with 10 bases matching TRBD1. Trimming removed 4 bases from V and 3 bases from J; junction bases left unmatched: 6. The CDR3 is 15 amino acids. Germline V gives CDR1 LGHNA, CDR2 YSLEER. The chain's CDR3 is CASSPRQGAFYEQYV. The CDR3 bases are TGCGCCAGCAGCCCCCGACAGGGGGCTTTCTACGAGCAGTACGTC.